This T cell receptor (beta chain) originates from a study of T-cell memory formation after mild COVID-19. Study-wide context: Clusters of TCRs were largely donor specific.

From the 5' RACE reads, TCRdb called clonotypes with MiXCR, one entry per CDR3 protein. Here the sample spans 250,000 to 300,000 distinct CDR3 sequences, 15% to 20% being singletons. The germline V gene has CDR1 SEHNR and CDR2 FQNEAQ (reference sequence). This CDR3 has 14 amino acids. The V gene lost 4 bases and the J gene lost 5 bases, with 12 bases spanning the gap. This clonotype was observed a handful of times. The sequence derives from a man between 18 and 29 years old who had mild COVID-19 (a few samples of this study predate the infection). Cell type and time point are not known. The chain combines TRBV7-9 with TRBJ2-1; D is ambiguous. The sequenced material came from PBMCs or a T cell subset sorted from them (not recorded which). The chain's CDR3 is CASSSLRQDNEQFF. The CDR3 bases are TGTGCCAGCAGCTCACTGAGGCAGGACAATGAGCAGTTCTTC.